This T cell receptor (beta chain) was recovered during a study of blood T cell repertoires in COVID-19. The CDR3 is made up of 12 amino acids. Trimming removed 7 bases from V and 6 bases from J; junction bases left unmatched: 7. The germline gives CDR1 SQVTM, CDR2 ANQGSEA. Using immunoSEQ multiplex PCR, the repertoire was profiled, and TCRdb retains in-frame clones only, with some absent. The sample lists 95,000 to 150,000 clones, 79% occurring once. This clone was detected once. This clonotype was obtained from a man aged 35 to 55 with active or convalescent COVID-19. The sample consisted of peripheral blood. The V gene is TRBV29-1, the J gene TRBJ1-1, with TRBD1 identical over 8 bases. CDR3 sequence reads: CSDGQGSPEAFF. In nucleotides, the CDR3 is TGCAGCGACGGACAGGGTTCCCCTGAAGCTTTCTTT.